Here is one T cell receptor beta chain with its context. Its antigen is as yet unknown. V gave up 5 bases and J gave up 2 bases, with 12 bases separating them. The CDR3 length is 14 residues. Germline CDR1 reads SGHTA; CDR2 reads FQGNSA. This sample is part of a study of blood T cells in healthy people across ages. Next came a second PCR, run for roughly 6 to 11 cycles, which used a sample-barcoded 5' primer along with a J-beta primer mix. MiXCR was run by TCRdb on the 5' RACE reads, yielding one entry per CDR3 protein. Seen here are 450,000 to 700,000 distinct CDR3 sequences, 27% observed once, and the top ten hold roughly 18%. Broader study findings: Diversity was estimated from one million T cells, and these estimates were considered underestimates.

Sample: blood. V and J are TRBV7-2 and TRBJ2-5; perhaps D is TRBD1 or TRBD2 (5 bases each). The sequence was collected from a woman aged 70 to 79 in good health. CDR3 loop: CASSLSGHQETQYF. The CDR3 DNA sequence: TGTGCCAGCAGCCTAAGCGGACATCAAGAGACCCAGTACTTC.